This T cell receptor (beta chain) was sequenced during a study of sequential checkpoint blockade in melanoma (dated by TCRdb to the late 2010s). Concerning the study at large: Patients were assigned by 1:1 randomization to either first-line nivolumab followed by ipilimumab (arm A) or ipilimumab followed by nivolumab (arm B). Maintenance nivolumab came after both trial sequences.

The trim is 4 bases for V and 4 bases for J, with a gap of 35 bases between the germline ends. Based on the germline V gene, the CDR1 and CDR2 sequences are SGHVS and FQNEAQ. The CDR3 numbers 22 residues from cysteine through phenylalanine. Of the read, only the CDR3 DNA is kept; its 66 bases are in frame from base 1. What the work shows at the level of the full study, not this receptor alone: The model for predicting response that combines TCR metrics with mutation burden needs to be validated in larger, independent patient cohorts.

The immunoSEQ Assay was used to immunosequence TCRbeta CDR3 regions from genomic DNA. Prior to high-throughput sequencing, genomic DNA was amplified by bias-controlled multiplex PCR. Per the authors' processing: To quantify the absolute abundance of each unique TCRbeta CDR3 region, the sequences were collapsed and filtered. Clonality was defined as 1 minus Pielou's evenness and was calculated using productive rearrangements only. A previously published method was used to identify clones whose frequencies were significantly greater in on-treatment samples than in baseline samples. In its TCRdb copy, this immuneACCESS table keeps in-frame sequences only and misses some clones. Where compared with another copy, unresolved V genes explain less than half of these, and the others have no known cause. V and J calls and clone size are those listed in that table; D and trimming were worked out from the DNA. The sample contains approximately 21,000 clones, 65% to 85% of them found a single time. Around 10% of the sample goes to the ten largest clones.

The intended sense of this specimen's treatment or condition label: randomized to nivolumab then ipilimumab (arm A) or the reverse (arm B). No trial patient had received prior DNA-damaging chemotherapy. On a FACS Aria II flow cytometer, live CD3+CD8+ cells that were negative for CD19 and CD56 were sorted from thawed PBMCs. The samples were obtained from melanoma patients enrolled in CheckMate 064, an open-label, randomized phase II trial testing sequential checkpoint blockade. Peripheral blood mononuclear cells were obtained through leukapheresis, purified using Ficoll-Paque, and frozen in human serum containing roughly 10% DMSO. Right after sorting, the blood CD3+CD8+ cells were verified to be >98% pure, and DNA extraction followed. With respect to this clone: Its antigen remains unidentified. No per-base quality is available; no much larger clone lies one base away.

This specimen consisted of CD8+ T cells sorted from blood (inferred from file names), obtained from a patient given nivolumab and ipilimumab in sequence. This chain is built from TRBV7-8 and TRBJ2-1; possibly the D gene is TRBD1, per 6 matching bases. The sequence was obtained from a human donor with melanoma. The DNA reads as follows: TGTGCCAGCAGCTCCCCCCTCGATGGCCGACTAATTAGGGGGAATAAGTACAATGAGCAGTTCTTC. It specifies CASSSPLDGRLIRGNKYNEQFF.